Below are 26 T cell receptor beta chains sequenced from a single sample in a study of technical replicates of blood from several donors. Method: immunoSEQ multiplex PCR; TCRdb's copy keeps in-frame clones and lacks some. The sample carries more than 65,000 clones, roughly 91% recorded once. Specimen: T cells isolated from PBMCs. Every receptor here comes from a human donor in good health. Some clones in this sample may be carry-over from other donors' samples.

The chain employs TRBV27 and TRBJ2-3, with 8 bases matching TRBD2. Germline V gene lookup returns CDR1 MNHEY and CDR2 SMNVEV (reference sequence). J was trimmed by 4 bases and V by 7 bases; bases with no gene match: 7. This CDR3 region has 14 residues. CDR3 amino acids: CASMVGGGPDTQYF. CDR3 nucleotide sequence: TGTGCCAGCATGGTCGGGGGGGGCCCAGATACGCAGTATTTT.

J is TRBJ1-5 and V is TRBV7-9; a weak D match, TRBD1 (6 bases). Germline V CDR1 and CDR2: SEHNR, FQNEAQ (reference sequence). V gave up 5 bases and J gave up 0 bases, with 11 bases separating them. The CDR3 loop spans 15 amino acids. As DNA, the CDR3 is TGTGCCAGCAGCCGAACAGGGAATAGCAATCAGCCCCAGCATTTT. Its protein is CASSRTGNSNQPQHF.

The genes are TRBV6-1 and TRBJ2-1; no firm D call. Germline V gives CDR1 MNHNS, CDR2 SASEGT. This CDR3 has 12 amino acids. The germline V and J ends were trimmed by 6 bases and 5 bases, with 8 bases remaining between them. The DNA of the CDR3 is TGTGCCAGCAGACCAGGAAACAATGAGCAGTTCTTC. This sequence encodes CASRPGNNEQFF.

The rearrangement joins TRBV20-1 to TRBJ2-7; D is unclear. Trimming left V 3 bases short and J 3 bases short, with 3 bases between. In germline, CDR1 is DFQATT, CDR2 SNEGSKA (reference sequence). This CDR3 has 10 amino acids. The DNA for the CDR3 is TGCAGTGCTAGTTACTACGAGCAGTACTTC. Translation gives CSASYYEQYF.

This rearrangement joins TRBV9 to TRBJ1-2; D not certain. Germline V gives CDR1 SGDLS, CDR2 YYNGEE. Trimming removed 0 bases at V and 6 bases at J, with 6 bases between. The CDR3 length is 12 residues. The CDR3 here is CASSVAGNGYTF. The DNA of the CDR3 is TGTGCCAGCAGCGTAGCCGGGAATGGCTACACCTTC.

V usage is TRBV27 and J usage is TRBJ2-7; 7 bases are shared with TRBD2. V trimming: 7 bases; J trimming: 5 bases; junction bases outside the gene matches: 11. The germline V gene has CDR1 MNHEY and CDR2 SMNVEV (reference sequence). The CDR3 covers 14 residues. The CDR3 region is CASKLPGLRDEQYF. CDR3 nucleotides: TGTGCCAGCAAACTACCGGGACTACGAGACGAGCAGTACTTC.

The rearrangement joins TRBV5-1 to TRBJ2-7; D remains ambiguous. Germline V gene lookup returns CDR1 SGHRS and CDR2 YFSETQ. V lost 4 bases to trimming and J lost 4 bases, with 9 bases between them. The CDR3 consists of 12 residues. CDR3 bases: TGCGCCAGCAGCCCCGACGGGTACGAGCAGTACTTC. Protein sequence: CASSPDGYEQYF.

This chain uses TRBV27 with TRBJ1-2; 8 bases align to TRBD1. With V trimmed by 4 bases and J by 4 bases, 5 bases remained unmatched. The CDR3 contains 14 residues. CDR1 is MNHEY, CDR2 SMNVEV, per germline (reference sequence). This CDR3 is CASSSQGAGYGYTF. The CDR3 bases are TGTGCCAGCAGTTCCCAGGGGGCGGGCTATGGCTACACCTTC.

This clone appeared once. The chain is built from TRBV28 and TRBJ1-1; D may be TRBD1 (6 bases). The CDR3 has 13 amino acids. Germline values: CDR1 MDHEN, CDR2 SYDVKM. V was trimmed by 5 bases and J by 4 bases, leaving 11 bases between them. The CDR3 nucleotides read TGTGCCAGCAGTAGGACAGATTTCACTGAAGCTTTCTTT. The encoded protein is CASSRTDFTEAFF.

This clone has just a few counts. This chain joins TRBV7-9 and TRBJ1-6; 12 bases are shared with TRBD1. With V trimmed by 4 bases and J by 8 bases, 9 bases remained unmatched. Germline V CDR1 and CDR2: SEHNR, FQNEAQ (reference sequence). The CDR3 consists of 17 residues. The CDR3 coding sequence is TGTGCCAGCAGCTCCCCGGGACAGGGGGCTTTGGATTCACCCCTCCACTTT. Its translation is CASSSPGQGALDSPLHF.

J is TRBJ2-2 and V is TRBV29-1; maybe TRBD1 (6 bases). In germline, CDR1 is SQVTM, CDR2 ANQGSEA. This CDR3 comprises 15 residues. With 0 bases removed from V and 10 bases from J, the gap between germline ends came to 18 bases. For the CDR3, the DNA is TGCAGCGTTGAAGAGGGGGCTTTTCCGGGACAGGAGCTGTTTTTT. Its translation is CSVEEGAFPGQELFF.

Only one count was recorded for this clone. CDR3 in amino acids: CSVWKMDRVGELFF. The CDR3 DNA is TGCAGCGTTTGGAAAATGGACAGAGTGGGGGAGCTGTTTTTT. The V call is TRBV29-1, the J call TRBJ2-2; TRBD1 might be the D (6 bases). V gave up 5 bases and J gave up 8 bases, with 18 bases separating them. In germline, CDR1 is SQVTM, CDR2 ANQGSEA. The CDR3 extends over 14 amino acids.

This clone has more than one count but fewer than ten. The chain combines TRBV12-2 with TRBJ1-5; the table's D call of TRBD1 was not tested on the DNA. TRBV12-2 is flagged as a pseudogene. The CDR3 contains 16 residues. CDR3 in DNA: TGTGCAAGTCGCTCCGCCCCAGGGAATAGCAATCAGCCCCAGCATTTT. It specifies CASRSAPGNSNQPQHF.

The chain recombines TRBV10-3 with TRBJ2-7, with 9 nucleotides matching TRBD1. The CDR3 is made up of 13 amino acids. Germline V gives CDR1 ENHRY, CDR2 SYGVKD. The junction had 4 bases not matched to a gene; V was cut back by 7 bases and J by 3 bases. As DNA, the CDR3 is TGTGCCATCAAGGGACAGGGAGACTACGAGCAGTACTTC. Amino acid sequence: CAIKGQGDYEQYF.

This clone was seen once. This rearrangement joins TRBV5-4 to TRBJ2-4, with 12 bases aligning to TRBD2. CDR1 is SGHNT, CDR2 YYREEE, per germline (reference sequence). The trim removed 4 bases at V and 8 bases at J, leaving 13 bases unmatched. CDR3 length: 17 amino acids. The CDR3 sequence is CASSPNSTSGRGYIQYF. The CDR3 bases are TGTGCCAGCAGCCCAAACTCGACTAGCGGGAGAGGGTACATTCAGTACTTC.

The chain has TRBV5-1 and TRBJ2-2; no reliable D call. CDR3 length equals 16 residues. Germline V CDR1 and CDR2: SGHRS, YFSETQ. Trimming stripped 1 base from V and 4 bases from J, with 14 bases between. CDR3 loop: CASSLIGQASTGELFF. The DNA of the CDR3 is TGCGCCAGCAGCTTGATTGGGCAGGCTTCCACCGGGGAGCTGTTTTTT.

The chain links TRBV6-5 to TRBJ2-5; perhaps TRBD2 as D (5 bases). Trimming stripped 2 bases from V and 8 bases from J, with 9 bases between. The CDR3 runs 12 residues. Germline CDR1 MNHEY, CDR2 SVGAGI. CDR3 loop: CASSYVSGTQYF. The DNA for the CDR3 is TGTGCCAGCAGTTACGTCTCGGGAACCCAGTACTTC.

This clone was picked up one time. The chain is built from TRBV7-6 and TRBJ1-6; D ambiguous. Per germline, CDR1 SGHVS and CDR2 FNYEAQ. The CDR3 extends over 15 amino acids. V was clipped by 5 bases and J by 8 bases, with 16 bases between them. The CDR3 bases are TGTGCCAGCAGCCTCCTAGAGGGAGAGGATTCACCCCTCCACTTT. Protein: CASSLLEGEDSPLHF.

The genes are TRBV15 and TRBJ2-1; D possibly corresponds to TRBD2 (5 bases). V was shortened by 4 bases and J by 10 bases, with 17 bases between the two germline ends. The CDR3 extends over 14 amino acids. Per germline, CDR1 LNHNV and CDR2 YYDKDF (reference sequence). The CDR3 loop is CATSKTSLVAEQFF. The CDR3 DNA reads TGTGCCACCAGCAAGACCTCACTAGTTGCCGAGCAGTTCTTC.

The chain combines TRBV28 with TRBJ2-7; 7 bases line up with TRBD1. There are 14 residues in the CDR3. CDR1 and CDR2 from the germline V gene are MDHEN and SYDVKM. The V gene end was trimmed by 7 bases and the J gene end by 0 bases; junction bases not matched to a gene: 6. The CDR3 bases are TGTGCCAGCACGCGACCAGGGGGCTCCTACGAGCAGTACTTC. It codes for CASTRPGGSYEQYF.

The chain has TRBV5-1 and TRBJ2-1; 11 bases map to TRBD2. This CDR3 region has 17 residues. Losses at the gene ends were 7 bases for V and 0 bases for J; bases not matched to a gene: 9. CDR1 and CDR2 (germline): SGHRS, YFSETQ. The CDR3, as DNA: TGCGCCAGCCGTGGGCTAGCGGGAGGTAGCTCCTACAATGAGCAGTTCTTC. Translating gives CASRGLAGGSSYNEQFF.

The chain joins TRBV5-6 to TRBJ1-3, with 7 bases lining up with TRBD1. CDR3 length: 15 amino acids. The ends lost 1 base at V and 3 bases at J; junction bases unmatched: 4. CDR1 is SGHDT, CDR2 YYEEEE, per germline. CDR3 sequence: CASSLLDRDGNTIYF. The CDR3 DNA is TGTGCCAGCAGCTTGTTAGACAGGGATGGAAACACCATATATTTT.

The CDR3, as DNA: TGTGCCAGCAGCGAGTCTAGCGGGGAGCGGTGGGAGCAGTTCTTC. Translated: CASSESSGERWEQFF. This chain connects TRBV6-4 to TRBJ2-1, with TRBD2 matching 9 bases. V was pared by 6 bases and J by 10 bases, with 13 bases of the junction left unmatched. The CDR3 is made up of 15 amino acids. The germline gives CDR1 MRHNA, CDR2 SNTAGT.

The chain combines TRBV4-1 with TRBJ2-7; tentative D call: TRBD1 (5 bases). The CDR3 runs 15 residues. V was pared by 0 bases and J by 0 bases, with 9 bases between. Per the germline V gene, CDR1 is MGHRA and CDR2 is YSYEKL. The CDR3: CASSQEQGRSYEQYF. In nucleotides, the CDR3 is TGCGCCAGCAGCCAAGAGCAGGGCCGCTCCTACGAGCAGTACTTC.

V usage is TRBV5-8 and J usage is TRBJ2-7; D not resolved. Trimming took off 4 bases at V and 11 bases at J, with 16 bases between the two ends. The CDR3 covers 12 residues. From germline, CDR1 is SGHTS and CDR2 YDEGEE. The DNA for the CDR3 is TGTGCCAGCAGCACGGAGATTCCCTGGGAGTACTTC. Amino acids: CASSTEIPWEYF.

This chain uses TRBV6-5 with TRBJ2-7, with D hard to call. The CDR3 runs to 15 residues. Trimming stripped 0 bases from V and 2 bases from J, with 11 bases between. Germline V gene lookup returns CDR1 MNHEY and CDR2 SVGAGI. The CDR3 coding sequence is TGTGCCAGCAGTTACTCGGTAGACTTAACCTACGAGCAGTACTTC. It specifies CASSYSVDLTYEQYF.